This T cell receptor (beta chain) was profiled in a study of T-cell reconstitution after alpha-beta-depleted transplantation in children. Unique molecular identifiers featured in how the TCRbeta library was prepared. TCRdb independently ran MiXCR on the PCR reads; one entry per CDR3 protein. This sample has 130,000 or so distinct CDR3 sequences, with around 9.8% found just once. V lost 1 base to trimming and J lost 3 bases; unmatched junction nucleotides: 2. The V gene's germline CDR1 is LGHDT and CDR2 YNNKEL (reference sequence). This CDR3 comprises 14 residues. The material sequenced was PBMCs, mostly from graft donor cells, taken 180 days after TCRalphabeta/CD19-depleted stem cell transplant. The origin of this receptor is a girl under three years old who had a stem cell transplant for combined immunodeficiency, so the T cells may come from the graft donor. J is TRBJ2-7 and V is TRBV3-1; 8 bases align to TRBD1. This CDR3 is CASSQGQGYYEQYF. CDR3 sequence (DNA): TGTGCCAGCAGCCAAGGACAGGGGTACTACGAGCAGTACTTC.